This TCR beta chain was identified in a study of blood T cell repertoires in COVID-19. Study in general: Acute and convalescent COVID-19 specimens originated in the United States, Italy and Spain. Nucleic acid was either cDNA or gDNA, and it came from T cells, B-cell-depleted T cells, or PBMCs.

Clones were sequenced by immunoSEQ multiplex PCR, and TCRdb holds only the in-frame ones, with some missing. This sample carries around 200,000 clones, around nine tenths of them seen once, and the ten largest clones take 3.5% to 5.5%. V was cut by 6 bases and J by 2 bases, with 3 bases left in between. CDR1 is SNHLY, CDR2 FYNNEI, per germline. This CDR3 comprises 11 residues. To note about this clone: A read error may be the cause here, since a much bigger clone is one base away.

Donors were grouped by their self-reported clinical history. This sequence joins TRBV2 and TRBJ2-3; D is uncertain. The TCR was taken from a woman aged 30 to 39 who had been exposed to COVID-19. What was sequenced was PBMCs or T cells enriched from blood (not recorded which). The CDR3 DNA sequence: TGTGCCAGCAGCCTCACAGATACGCAGTATTTT. This sequence encodes CASSLTDTQYF. Filled out from reference TRBV2 and TRBJ2-3, the complete variable domain reads EPEVTQTPSHQVTQMGQEVILRCVPISNHLYFYWYRQILGQKVEFLVSFYNNEISEKSEIFDDQFSVERPDGSNFTLKIRSTKLEDSAMYFCASSLTDTQYFGPGTRLTVL.